These 13 T cell receptor beta chains were all obtained from the same sample, sequenced in a study of cytomegalovirus exposure and HLA in healthy donors. PCR employed 60 Vbeta and 13 Jbeta primers. Produced via immunoSEQ multiplex PCR; TCRdb's table is partial and in-frame only. Among about 70,000 clones, 70% to 85% were seen once, and the ten largest hold about an eighth. Sequenced sample: PBMCs. These receptors all come from a human donor in good health.

V and J are TRBV27 and TRBJ1-5; D ambiguous. The CDR3 has 12 residues. Germline CDR1 MNHEY, CDR2 SMNVEV (reference sequence). Trimming removed 3 bases from V and 6 bases from J, with 6 bases in between. The CDR3 nucleotides are TGTGCCAGCAGTTTTTCCGGTCAGCCCCAGCATTTT. This encodes CASSFSGQPQHF.

The J gene is TRBJ1-1, the V gene TRBV6-1; 7 nucleotides agree with TRBD1. The J segment lost 0 bases and the V segment lost 7 bases, leaving 8 bases of the junction unmatched. CDR3 length equals 15 residues. CDR1 is MNHNS and CDR2 is SASEGT in the germline V gene. CDR3 amino acids: CASTIAQGMNTEAFF. The CDR3 bases are TGTGCCAGCACCATAGCACAGGGGATGAACACTGAAGCTTTCTTT.

The V and J genes are TRBV6-6 and TRBJ1-1; D remains ambiguous. Trimming removed 10 bases from V and 5 bases from J, with 14 bases in between. The CDR3 runs to 12 residues. Germline V gene data show CDR1 as MNHNY and CDR2 as SVGAGI (reference sequence). Here the CDR3 DNA reads TGTGCCACGGTCATACGGGGAACTGAAGCTTTCTTT. It encodes CATVIRGTEAFF.

This clone was observed once. The chain uses TRBV27 and TRBJ2-5, with 15 positions matching TRBD2. V lost 6 bases, J lost 5 bases, and 7 bases stayed unmatched. This CDR3 has 16 amino acids. Germline assignment: CDR1 MNHEY and CDR2 SMNVEV (reference sequence). Here the CDR3 reads CASRPGLAGGRETQYF. The CDR3 DNA sequence: TGTGCCAGCAGGCCTGGACTAGCGGGAGGGCGGGAGACCCAGTACTTC.

The chain carries TRBV30 and TRBJ1-5; D not resolved. Germline CDR1 GTSNPN, CDR2 SVGIG (reference sequence). CDR3 length: 15 residues. V shed 1 base and J shed 0 bases, with 10 bases lying between them. In DNA, the CDR3 is TGTGCCTGGAGTGAATCCGGGTCTAGCAATCAGCCCCAGCATTTT. This gives the protein CAWSESGSSNQPQHF.

This clone was observed a handful of times. The rearrangement uses TRBV4-1 and TRBJ2-1; no firm D call. Trimming pared 4 bases from V and 10 bases from J, leaving 17 bases between. From germline, CDR1 is MGHRA and CDR2 YSYEKL. This CDR3 comprises 14 residues. CDR3 DNA: TGCGCCAGCAGCCCCCCTGGCGAGGTATCAGAGCAGTTCTTC. Translating gives CASSPPGEVSEQFF.

This chain links TRBV10-2 with TRBJ1-5; D might be TRBD1 (5 bases). The CDR3 totals 13 residues. Germline V lookup: CDR1 WSHSY, CDR2 SAAADI. The V gene lost 5 bases and the J gene lost 6 bases, with 11 bases spanning the gap. For the CDR3, the DNA is TGCGCCAGCAGTCGGGGGGGAGGTCAGCCCCAGCATTTT. Protein sequence: CASSRGGGQPQHF.

The chain links TRBV18 to TRBJ2-5; no reliable D call. This CDR3 has 12 residues. The V end was cut by 3 bases, the J end by 4 bases, with 6 bases between. The germline V gene encodes CDR1 KGHSH and CDR2 LQKENI. The chain's CDR3 is CASSPSLETQYF. CDR3 DNA sequence: TGTGCCAGCTCACCCAGTCTAGAGACCCAGTACTTC.

This clone was observed a few times. J is TRBJ1-4 and V is TRBV5-1; D is unresolved. V was trimmed by 0 bases and J by 7 bases, leaving 7 bases between them. The CDR3 length is 13 residues. From germline, CDR1 is SGHRS and CDR2 YFSETQ. CDR3: CASSLGEGEKLFF. The CDR3 nucleotides read TGCGCCAGCAGCTTGGGGGAGGGTGAAAAACTGTTTTTT.

This chain uses TRBV6-1 with TRBJ2-2, with D unresolved. The V end was cut by 4 bases, the J end by 5 bases, with 8 bases between. CDR1 and CDR2 (germline): MNHNS, SASEGT. The CDR3 is 13 amino acids. CDR3 nucleotides: TGTGCCAGCAGTGGCTACCGGACCGGGGAGCTGTTTTTT. This translates into CASSGYRTGELFF.

V and J are TRBV5-4 and TRBJ2-4; TRBD1 aligns across 7 bases. V shed 4 bases, J shed 6 bases, and the junction held 7 bases outside the gene matches. CDR3 length equals 14 residues. CDR1 is SGHNT, CDR2 YYREEE, per germline (reference sequence). CDR3 in amino acids: CASSPTGVGNIQYF. For the CDR3, the DNA is TGTGCCAGCAGCCCAACAGGGGTAGGAAACATTCAGTACTTC. Using reference TRBV5-4 and TRBJ2-4 for the parts outside the CDR3, the full variable domain is ETGVTQSPTHLIKTRGQQVTLRCSSQSGHNTVSWYQQALGQGPQFIFQYYREEENGRGNFPPRFSGLQFPNYSSELNVNALELDDSALYLCASSPTGVGNIQYFGAGTRLSVL.

This chain connects TRBV29-1 to TRBJ2-7; D is perhaps TRBD2 (6 bases). Germline CDR1 reads SQVTM; CDR2 reads ANQGSEA. The CDR3 totals 13 residues. The V gene lost 6 bases and the J gene lost 0 bases, with 12 bases spanning the gap. CDR3 loop: CSVLALSSYEQYF. CDR3 nucleotide sequence: TGCAGCGTCCTAGCGTTAAGCTCCTACGAGCAGTACTTC.

J is TRBJ2-7 and V is TRBV21-1; the table's D call, TRBD2, was not checked against the DNA. TRBV21-1 is reported as a pseudogene. This CDR3 is 16 amino acids long. The CDR3 loop is CASSGTSGSSPYEQYF. The CDR3 DNA follows: TGTGCCAGCAGCGGGACTAGCGGGAGTAGCCCCTACGAGCAGTACTTC.